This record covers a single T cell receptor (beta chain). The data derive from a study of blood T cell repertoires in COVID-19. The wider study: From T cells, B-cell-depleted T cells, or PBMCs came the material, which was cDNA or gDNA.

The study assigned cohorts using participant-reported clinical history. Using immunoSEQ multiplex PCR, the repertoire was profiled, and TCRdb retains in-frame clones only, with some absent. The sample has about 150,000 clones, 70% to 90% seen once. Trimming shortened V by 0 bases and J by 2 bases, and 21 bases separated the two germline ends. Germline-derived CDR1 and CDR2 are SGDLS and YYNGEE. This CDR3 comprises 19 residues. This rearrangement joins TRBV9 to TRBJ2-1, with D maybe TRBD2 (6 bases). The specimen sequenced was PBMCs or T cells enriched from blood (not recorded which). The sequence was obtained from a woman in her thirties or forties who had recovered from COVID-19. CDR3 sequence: CASSVATGTSHLTYNEQFF. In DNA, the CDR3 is TGTGCCAGCAGCGTAGCTACGGGGACTTCGCATCTTACCTACAATGAGCAGTTCTTC.